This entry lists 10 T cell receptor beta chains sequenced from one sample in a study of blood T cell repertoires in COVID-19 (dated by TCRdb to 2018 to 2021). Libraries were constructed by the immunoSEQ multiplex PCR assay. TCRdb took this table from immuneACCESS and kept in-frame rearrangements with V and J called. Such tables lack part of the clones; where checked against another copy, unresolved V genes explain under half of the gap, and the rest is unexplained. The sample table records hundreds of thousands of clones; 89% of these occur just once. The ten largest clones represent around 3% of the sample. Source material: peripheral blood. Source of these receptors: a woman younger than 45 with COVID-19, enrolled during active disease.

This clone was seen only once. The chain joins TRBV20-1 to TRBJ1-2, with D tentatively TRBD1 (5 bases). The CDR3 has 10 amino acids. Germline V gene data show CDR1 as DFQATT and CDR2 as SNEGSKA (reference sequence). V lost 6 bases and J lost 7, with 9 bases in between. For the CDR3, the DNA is TGCAGTGCCGCGGGGGGTGGCTACACCTTC. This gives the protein CSAAGGGYTF.

CDR3 nucleotides: TGTGCCAGCAGTGCTGGACAGGGGCGAGATACGCAGTATTTT. As protein: CASSAGQGRDTQYF. The V gene is TRBV2, the J gene TRBJ2-3; 9 bases match TRBD1. J lost 5 bases, V lost 4 bases, and 4 bases had no gene match. Germline CDR1 reads SNHLY; CDR2 reads FYNNEI. The CDR3 is made up of 14 amino acids. The full variable domain, rest sourced from reference TRBV2 and TRBJ2-3, is EPEVTQTPSHQVTQMGQEVILRCVPISNHLYFYWYRQILGQKVEFLVSFYNNEISEKSEIFDDQFSVERPDGSNFTLKIRSTKLEDSAMYFCASSAGQGRDTQYFGPGTRLTVL.

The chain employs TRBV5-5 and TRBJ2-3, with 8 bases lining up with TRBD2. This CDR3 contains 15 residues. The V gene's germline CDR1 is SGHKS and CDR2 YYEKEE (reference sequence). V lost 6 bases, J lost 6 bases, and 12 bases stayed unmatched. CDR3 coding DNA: TGTGCCAGCAAATTGGGCGGGGGGCCAGGGGATACGCAGTATTTT. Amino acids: CASKLGGGPGDTQYF.

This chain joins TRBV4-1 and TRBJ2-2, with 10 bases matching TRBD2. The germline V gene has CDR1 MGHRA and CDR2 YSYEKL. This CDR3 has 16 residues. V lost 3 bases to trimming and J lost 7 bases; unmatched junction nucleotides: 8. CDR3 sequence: CASSQSGGAQVGELFF. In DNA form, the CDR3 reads TGCGCCAGCAGCCAGAGCGGGGGGGCCCAGGTCGGGGAGCTGTTTTTT.

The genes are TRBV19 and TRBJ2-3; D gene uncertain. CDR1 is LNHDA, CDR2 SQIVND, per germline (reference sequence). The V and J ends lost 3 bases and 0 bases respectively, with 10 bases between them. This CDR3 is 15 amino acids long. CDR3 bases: TGTGCCAGTAGTATGGGCCGGCCTAGCACAGATACGCAGTATTTT. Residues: CASSMGRPSTDTQYF.

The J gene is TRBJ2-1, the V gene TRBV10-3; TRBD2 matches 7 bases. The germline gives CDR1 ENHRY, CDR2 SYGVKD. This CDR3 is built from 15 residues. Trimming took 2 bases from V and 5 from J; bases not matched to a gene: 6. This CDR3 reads CAISETGTNDNEQFF. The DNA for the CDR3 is TGTGCCATCAGTGAGACCGGGACTAACGACAATGAGCAGTTCTTC.

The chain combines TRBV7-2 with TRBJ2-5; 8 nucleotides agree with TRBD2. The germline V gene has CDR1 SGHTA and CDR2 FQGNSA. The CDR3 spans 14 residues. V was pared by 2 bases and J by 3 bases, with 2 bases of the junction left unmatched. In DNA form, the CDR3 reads TGTGCCAGCAGCTTATCGGGACTAGAAGAGACCCAGTACTTC. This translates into CASSLSGLEETQYF.

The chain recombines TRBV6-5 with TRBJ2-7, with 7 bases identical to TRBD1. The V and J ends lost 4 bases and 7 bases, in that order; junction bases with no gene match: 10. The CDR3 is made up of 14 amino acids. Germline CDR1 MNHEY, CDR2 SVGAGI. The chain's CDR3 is CASSLNTGVWEQYV. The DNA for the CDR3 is TGTGCCAGCAGTTTGAACACAGGGGTGTGGGAGCAGTACGTC.

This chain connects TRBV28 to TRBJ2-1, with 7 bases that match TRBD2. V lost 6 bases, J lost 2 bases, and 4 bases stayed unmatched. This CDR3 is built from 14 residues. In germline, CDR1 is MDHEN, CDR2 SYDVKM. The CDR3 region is CASRAGETYNEQFF. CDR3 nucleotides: TGTGCCAGCAGGGCGGGAGAGACCTACAATGAGCAGTTCTTC.

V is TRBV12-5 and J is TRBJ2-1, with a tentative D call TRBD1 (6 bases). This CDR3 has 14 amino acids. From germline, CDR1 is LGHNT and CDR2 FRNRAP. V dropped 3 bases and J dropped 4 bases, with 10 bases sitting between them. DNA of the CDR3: TGTGCTAGTGGTTTAGGGCAGGGGTACAATGAGCAGTTCTTC. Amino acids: CASGLGQGYNEQFF.